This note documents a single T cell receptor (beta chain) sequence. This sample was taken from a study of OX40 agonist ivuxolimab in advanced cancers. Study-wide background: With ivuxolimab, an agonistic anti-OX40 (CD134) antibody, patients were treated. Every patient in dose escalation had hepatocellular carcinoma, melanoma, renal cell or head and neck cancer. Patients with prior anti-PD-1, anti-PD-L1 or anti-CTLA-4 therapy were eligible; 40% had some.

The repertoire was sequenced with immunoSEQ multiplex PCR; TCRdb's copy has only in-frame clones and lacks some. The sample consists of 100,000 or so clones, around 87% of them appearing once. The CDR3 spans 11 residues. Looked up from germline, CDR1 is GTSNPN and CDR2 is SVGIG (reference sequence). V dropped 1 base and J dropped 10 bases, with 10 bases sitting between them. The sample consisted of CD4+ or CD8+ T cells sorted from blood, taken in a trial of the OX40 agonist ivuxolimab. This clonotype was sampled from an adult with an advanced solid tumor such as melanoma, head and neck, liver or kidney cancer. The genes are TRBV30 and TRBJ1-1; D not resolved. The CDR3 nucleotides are TGTGCCTGGAGTGGTGGGTCGGTAGCTTTCTTT. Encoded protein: CAWSGGSVAFF.